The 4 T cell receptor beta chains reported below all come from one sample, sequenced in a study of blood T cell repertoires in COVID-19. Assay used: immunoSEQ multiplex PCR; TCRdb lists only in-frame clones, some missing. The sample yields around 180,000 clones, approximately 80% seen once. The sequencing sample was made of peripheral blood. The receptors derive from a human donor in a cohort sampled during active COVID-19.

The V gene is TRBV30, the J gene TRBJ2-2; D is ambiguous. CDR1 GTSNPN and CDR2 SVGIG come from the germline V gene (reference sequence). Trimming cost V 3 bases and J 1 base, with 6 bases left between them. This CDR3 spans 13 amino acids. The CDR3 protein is CAWRRLNTGELFF. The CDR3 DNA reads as TGTGCCTGGAGACGGTTGAACACCGGGGAGCTGTTTTTT.

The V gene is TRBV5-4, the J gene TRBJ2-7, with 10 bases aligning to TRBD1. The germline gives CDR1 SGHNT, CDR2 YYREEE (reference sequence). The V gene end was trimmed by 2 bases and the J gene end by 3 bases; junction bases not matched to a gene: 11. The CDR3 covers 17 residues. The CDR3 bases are TGTGCCAGCAGCTTAGGGGACAGGGGTAGAAACATCTACGAGCAGTACTTC. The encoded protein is CASSLGDRGRNIYEQYF.

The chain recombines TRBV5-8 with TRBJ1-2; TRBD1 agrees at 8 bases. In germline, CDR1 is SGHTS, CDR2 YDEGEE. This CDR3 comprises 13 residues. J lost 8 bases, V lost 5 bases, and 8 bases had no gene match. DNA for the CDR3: TGTGCCAGCAGAAACAACAGGGGGGGCGGCTACACCTTC. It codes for CASRNNRGGGYTF.

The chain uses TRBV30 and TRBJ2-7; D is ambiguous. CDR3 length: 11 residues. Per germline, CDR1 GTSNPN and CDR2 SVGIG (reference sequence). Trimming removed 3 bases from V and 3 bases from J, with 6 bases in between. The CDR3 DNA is TGTGCCTGGAGGCAGGACTACGAGCAGTACTTC. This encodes CAWRQDYEQYF.